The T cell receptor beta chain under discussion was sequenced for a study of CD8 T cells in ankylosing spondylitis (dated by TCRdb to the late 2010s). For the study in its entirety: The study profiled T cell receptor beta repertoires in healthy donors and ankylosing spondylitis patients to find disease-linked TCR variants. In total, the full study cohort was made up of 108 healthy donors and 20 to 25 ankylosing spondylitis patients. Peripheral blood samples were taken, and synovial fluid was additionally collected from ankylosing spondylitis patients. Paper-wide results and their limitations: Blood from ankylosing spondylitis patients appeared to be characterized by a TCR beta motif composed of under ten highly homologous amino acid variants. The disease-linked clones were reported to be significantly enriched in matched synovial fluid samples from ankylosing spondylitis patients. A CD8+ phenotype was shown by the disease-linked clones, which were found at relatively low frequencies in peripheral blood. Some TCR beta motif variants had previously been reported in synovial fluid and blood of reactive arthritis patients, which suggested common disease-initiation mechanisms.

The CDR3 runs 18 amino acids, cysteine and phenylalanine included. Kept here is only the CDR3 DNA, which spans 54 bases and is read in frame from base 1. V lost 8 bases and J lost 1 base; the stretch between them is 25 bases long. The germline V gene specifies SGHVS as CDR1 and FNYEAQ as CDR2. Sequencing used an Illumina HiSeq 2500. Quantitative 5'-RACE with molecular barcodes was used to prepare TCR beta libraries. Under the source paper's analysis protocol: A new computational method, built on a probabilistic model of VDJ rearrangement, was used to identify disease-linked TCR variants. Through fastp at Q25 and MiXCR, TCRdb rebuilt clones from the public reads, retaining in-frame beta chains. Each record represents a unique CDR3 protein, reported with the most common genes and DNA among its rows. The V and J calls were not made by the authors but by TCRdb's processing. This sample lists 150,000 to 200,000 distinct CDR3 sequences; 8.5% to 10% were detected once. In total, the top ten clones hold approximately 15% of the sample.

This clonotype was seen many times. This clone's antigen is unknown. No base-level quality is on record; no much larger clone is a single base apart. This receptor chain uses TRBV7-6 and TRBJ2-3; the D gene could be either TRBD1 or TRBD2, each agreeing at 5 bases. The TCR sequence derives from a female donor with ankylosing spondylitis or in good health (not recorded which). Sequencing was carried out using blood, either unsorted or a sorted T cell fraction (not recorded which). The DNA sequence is TGTGCCAGCGAAGAACGAACAGGACTTCCCCCCGGCACAGATACGCAGTATTTT. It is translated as CASEERTGLPPGTDTQYF.